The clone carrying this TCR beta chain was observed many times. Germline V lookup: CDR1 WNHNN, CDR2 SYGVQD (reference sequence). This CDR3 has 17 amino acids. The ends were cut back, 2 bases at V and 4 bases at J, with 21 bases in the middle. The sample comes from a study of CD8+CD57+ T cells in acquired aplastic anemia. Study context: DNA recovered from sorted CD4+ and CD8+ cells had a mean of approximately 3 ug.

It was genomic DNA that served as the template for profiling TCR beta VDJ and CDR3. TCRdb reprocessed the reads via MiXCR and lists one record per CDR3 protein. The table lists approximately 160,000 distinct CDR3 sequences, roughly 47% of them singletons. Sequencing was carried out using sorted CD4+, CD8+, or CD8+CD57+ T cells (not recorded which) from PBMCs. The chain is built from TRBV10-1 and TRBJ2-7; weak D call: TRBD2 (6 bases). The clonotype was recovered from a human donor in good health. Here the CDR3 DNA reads TGCGCCAGCAGTGAGCCCCTCTACAGGACCCGGGGGTACGAGCAGTACTTC. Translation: CASSEPLYRTRGYEQYF.